Listed below are T cell receptor beta chains from one sample, sequenced in a study of shared clonotypes between healthy human individuals. Sequencing was performed with immunoSEQ multiplex PCR; in TCRdb, only in-frame clones are kept and a portion is missing. The table has over a million clones, around three quarters seen once. Sequenced material: memory CD4+ T cells from PBMCs. These receptors were obtained from a man aged 18 to 30 in good health. Some clones in this sample may be carry-over from other donors' samples. The CDR3 runs from the conserved cysteine through the conserved F or W. D genes are given only for firm matches. Where a row states a size, it is once, few, many or the class of an expanded clone; other rows omit it.

>TRBJ1-4|-|TRBV28|-
TGTGCCAGCAGCTCAACTCGGTCAACTAATGAAAAACTGTTTTTT
CASSSTRSTNEKLFF
>TRBJ2-5|-|TRBV27|-
TGTGCCAGCAGTTTATCGACAGGCCAAGAGACCCAGTACTTC
CASSLSTGQETQYF
>TRBJ1-5|-|TRBV15|-
TGTGCCACCAGCAGAGAGGGGCAGGGCTATCAGCCCCAGCATTTT
CATSREGQGYQPQHF
>TRBJ2-1|-|TRBV10-3|-
TGTGCCATCACTCCACTCCCTAGCGCGTACAATGAGCAGTTCTTC
CAITPLPSAYNEQFF
>TRBJ2-4|TRBD2|TRBV7-3|-
TGTGCCAGCAGCCCCCAGCGGGAGGGGGACATTCAGTACTTC
CASSPQREGDIQYF
>TRBJ1-4|TRBD1|TRBV7-9|once
TGTGCCAGCAGCCTCCAGGGGGCCGGTGAAAAACTGTTTTTT
CASSLQGAGEKLFF
>TRBJ1-1|TRBD1|TRBV30|few
TGTGCCTGGAGTTCAGACAGGGGGCCTTTTGTGAACACTGAAGCTTTCTTT
CAWSSDRGPFVNTEAFF
>TRBJ2-1|TRBD2|TRBV10-3|once
TGTGCCATCAGTCCTGGGACTAGCGGTAACAATGAGCAGTTCTTC
CAISPGTSGNNEQFF
>TRBJ1-2|-|TRBV10-3|-
TGTGCCAGCGCCGACTCAGGGGTATCGTATGGCTACACCTTC
CASADSGVSYGYTF
>TRBJ1-2|-|TRBV4-2|-
TGTGCCAGCAGTCTCAGGGGAGGCTACACCTTC
CASSLRGGYTF
>TRBJ1-1|-|TRBV27|-
TGTGCCACCTCGCTGTGGGGGAAGAACACTGAAGCTTTCTTT
CATSLWGKNTEAFF
>TRBJ2-4|-|TRBV28|-
TGTGCCAGCACTTCCCCTTGGTATGGCCAAAACATTCAGTACTTC
CASTSPWYGQNIQYF
>TRBJ1-3|TRBD1|TRBV14|-
TGTGCCAGCAGCAAAATTGGGACAGCTGGAAACACCATATATTTT
CASSKIGTAGNTIYF
>TRBJ2-7|-|TRBV9|few
TGTGCCAGCAGCGTAAGGGAGCTCCACTACGAGCAGTACTTC
CASSVRELHYEQYF
>TRBJ2-3|-|TRBV5-6|-
TGTGCCAGCAGACTCGTACCGGATGATACGCAGTATTTT
CASRLVPDDTQYF
>TRBJ1-4|TRBD1|TRBV6-6|many
TGTGCCAGCAGTTACCCGACAGGGGGCTATTTTGAAAAACTGTTTTTT
CASSYPTGGYFEKLFF
>TRBJ2-7|-|TRBV6-1|-
TGTGCCAGCAGTGAAGGGGGGCGGTCCTACGAGCAGTACTTC
CASSEGGRSYEQYF
>TRBJ1-2|-|TRBV28|-
TGTGCCAGCAGCTCCACAGGGAGTATCTATGGCTACACCTTC
CASSSTGSIYGYTF
>TRBJ2-1|TRBD2|TRBV28|-
TGTGCCAGCAGTGACACCACAGCGGGACTGCGAGCTACCAATGAGCAGTTCTTC
CASSDTTAGLRATNEQFF
>TRBJ2-7|-|TRBV7-8|-
TGTGCCAGCAGCACCGGAGAGGGCGAGCAGTACTTC
CASSTGEGEQYF
>TRBJ1-5|-|TRBV18|-
TGTGCCAGCTCACCGTCACTGAAGAATCAGCCCCAGCATTTT
CASSPSLKNQPQHF
>TRBJ2-5|TRBD1|TRBV7-2|once
TGTGCCAGCAGCTCACAGGGGGGAGAGACCCAGTACTTC
CASSSQGGETQYF
>TRBJ2-3|TRBD2|TRBV4-2|few
TGTGCCAGCAGCCCAGACGGGACTAGCGCGGCAGATACGCAGTATTTT
CASSPDGTSAADTQYF
>TRBJ2-5|-|TRBV2|-
TGTGCCAGCATGGTACAAGAGACCCAGTACTTC
CASMVQETQYF
>TRBJ2-3|-|TRBV28|-
TGTGCCAGCGGGATGACAGATACGCAGTATTTT
CASGMTDTQYF
>TRBJ1-3|TRBD1|TRBV9|-
TGTGCCAGCAGCAGGGGGCTCCCCTCTGGAAACACCATATATTTT
CASSRGLPSGNTIYF
>TRBJ2-7|-|TRBV5-5|-
TGTGCCAGCATCCTAACCTTGGGCGGTAACTCCTACGAGCAGTACTTC
CASILTLGGNSYEQYF
>TRBJ2-1|-|TRBV7-9|-
TGTGCCAGCAGCTTCTCTTTAGGGTTGTATAGGTCCTACAATGAGCAGTTCTTC
CASSFSLGLYRSYNEQFF
>TRBJ2-2|TRBD2|TRBV7-9|once
TGTGCCAGCAGCTTCTTAACTAGCGGTAACACCGGGGAGCTGTTTTTT
CASSFLTSGNTGELFF
>TRBJ2-3|TRBD1|TRBV12-5|-
TGTGCTAGTGGTTTGGGGGACAGCAGCACAGATACGCAGTATTTT
CASGLGDSSTDTQYF
>TRBJ1-6|-|TRBV29-1|-
TGCAGCGCCCAGGAAGCGAATTCACCCCTCCACTTT
CSAQEANSPLHF
>TRBJ1-1|-|TRBV25-1|once
TGTGCCAGCAGTGAAGGGACCCCGGTGGTGGCTTTCTTT
CASSEGTPVVAFF
>TRBJ2-4|-|TRBV29-1|-
TGCAGCGTTCAGGGCGGAGGAAACATTCAGTACTTC
CSVQGGGNIQYF
>TRBJ2-7|TRBD1|TRBV19|-
TGTGCCAGTAGTTCGACAGGGTCTATTTGGACCTACGAGCAGTACTTC
CASSSTGSIWTYEQYF
>TRBJ2-7|-|TRBV5-1|-
TGCGCCAGCAGCTTTACATACCCCTCTAGCGAGCAGTACTTC
CASSFTYPSSEQYF
>TRBJ1-5|TRBD1|TRBV4-2|-
TGTGCCAGCAGCCAAGAGAGGGGGCGGGGCGAGCCCCAGCATTTT
CASSQERGRGEPQHF
>TRBJ1-1|-|TRBV6-4|-
TGTGCCACCAAAATCGAAGCCGACATGAACACTGAAGCTTTCTTT
CATKIEADMNTEAFF
>TRBJ1-5|-|TRBV4-2|-
TGTGCCAGCAGCCAAGTGGGAGGGGGGCCCGACAATCAGCCCCAGCATTTT
CASSQVGGGPDNQPQHF
>TRBJ1-2|TRBD1|TRBV5-1|-
TGCGCCAGCAGCTTCTTGCGACAGGGCTATGGCTACACCTTC
CASSFLRQGYGYTF
>TRBJ2-7|-|TRBV7-8|-
TGTGCCAGCAGCGACTGGTCAGGGCAGGGAAAGAACGAGCAGTACTTC
CASSDWSGQGKNEQYF
>TRBJ1-1|-|TRBV29-1|-
TGCAGCGTTTGGACAGTGAACACTGAAGCTTTCTTT
CSVWTVNTEAFF
>TRBJ2-1|TRBD1|TRBV28|-
TGTGCCAGCAGTTCACAGGCAGGGGGCTCCTACAATGAGCAGTTCTTC
CASSSQAGGSYNEQFF
>TRBJ1-2|TRBD1|TRBV18|-
TGTGCCAGCTCACTTTCGACAGGGGGCCGAGGCTACACCTTC
CASSLSTGGRGYTF
>TRBJ1-5|-|TRBV18|-
TGTGCCAGCTCACCGGACGGATACCTTAGCAATCAGCCCCAGCATTTT
CASSPDGYLSNQPQHF
>TRBJ2-7|-|TRBV27|once
TGTGCCAGCAGTGACGGGACTGGCGTGCGGGAGCAGTACTTC
CASSDGTGVREQYF
>TRBJ2-7|TRBD2|TRBV11-1|many
TGTGCCAGCAGCTTAGGTGATGAGCGGGAGTCCGAGCAGTACTTC
CASSLGDERESEQYF
>TRBJ2-7|-|TRBV10-3|once
TGTGCCATCAGCCCCGCCTACGAGCAGTACTTC
CAISPAYEQYF
>TRBJ2-1|-|TRBV6-5|-
TGTGCCAGATACTCACCGGTCCTATCCTACAATGAGCAGTTCTTC
CARYSPVLSYNEQFF
>TRBJ2-7|TRBD1|TRBV6-4|-
TGTGCCAGCAGTCCGAAAGGGGACAGGGGGAGGGACGAGCAGTACTTC
CASSPKGDRGRDEQYF
>TRBJ2-7|TRBD1|TRBV11-2|few
TGTGCCAGCAGCCCCCTTAACCGGGACAGGGGCTACGAGCAGTACTTC
CASSPLNRDRGYEQYF
>TRBJ1-1|-|TRBV2|few
TGTGCCAGCAGTGGACAAACGGGGGCGCCCACTGAAGCTTTCTTT
CASSGQTGAPTEAFF
>TRBJ1-1|-|TRBV11-2|-
TGTGCCAGCAGCCCCCTGGGGGGGGCGAACACTGAAGCTTTCTTT
CASSPLGGANTEAFF
>TRBJ1-4|-|TRBV19|-
TGTGCCAGTAGTATGCCTAGCGAAAAACTGTTTTTT
CASSMPSEKLFF